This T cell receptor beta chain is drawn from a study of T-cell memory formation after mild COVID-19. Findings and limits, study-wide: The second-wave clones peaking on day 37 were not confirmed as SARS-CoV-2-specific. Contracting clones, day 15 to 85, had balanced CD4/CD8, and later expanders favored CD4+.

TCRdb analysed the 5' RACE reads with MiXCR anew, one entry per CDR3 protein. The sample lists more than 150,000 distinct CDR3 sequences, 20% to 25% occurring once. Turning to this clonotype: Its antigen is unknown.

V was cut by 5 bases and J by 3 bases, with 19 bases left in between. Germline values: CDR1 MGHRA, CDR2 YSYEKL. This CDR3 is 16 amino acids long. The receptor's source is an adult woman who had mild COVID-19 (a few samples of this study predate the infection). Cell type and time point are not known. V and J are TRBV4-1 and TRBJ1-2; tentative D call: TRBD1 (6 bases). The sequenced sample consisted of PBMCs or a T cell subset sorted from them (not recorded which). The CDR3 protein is CASSSTPSGEDYGYTF. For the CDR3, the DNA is TGCGCCAGCAGCTCTACCCCCTCAGGGGAGGACTATGGCTACACCTTC.